The rows below give T cell receptor beta chains drawn from one sample of a study of vaccination effects on CD4 cells after COVID-19. No antigens are known for them. Sequenced by immunoSEQ multiplex PCR; TCRdb stores in-frame clones only, minus some. The sample lists some 68,000 clones; approximately 79% were seen once. The sequences come from CD4+ T cells from PBMCs cultured with HCoV-OC43 spike peptides, collected before COVID-19 vaccination. Receptor source: a human donor who received a COVID-19 vaccine. CDR3s include the opening cysteine and the closing phenylalanine or tryptophan. The D gene is left open where the match is weak. Not all rows give a size; the values are once, few, many and, for expanded clones, a class.

J gene: TRBJ2-3
V gene: TRBV9
clone size: .
D gene: .
CDR3 DNA: TGTGCCAGCAGCGTAGGGGTGCGGGGCGGGAGCACAGATACGCAGTATTTT
CDR3 protein: CASSVGVRGGSTDTQYF

J gene: TRBJ2-5
V gene: TRBV5-1
clone size: .
D gene: .
CDR3 DNA: TGCGCCAGCAGCTTGGGACAGCAGCAAGAGACCCAGTACTTC
CDR3 protein: CASSLGQQQETQYF

J gene: TRBJ1-2
V gene: TRBV12-3/TRBV12-4
clone size: .
D gene: .
CDR3 DNA: TGTGCCAGCAGTTTTGAGGGATATGGCTACACCTTC
CDR3 protein: CASSFEGYGYTF

J gene: TRBJ1-2
V gene: TRBV19
clone size: .
D gene: .
CDR3 DNA: TGTGCCAGTAGTATAGATCGGAGGGATGGCTACACCTTC
CDR3 protein: CASSIDRRDGYTF

J gene: TRBJ2-4
V gene: TRBV4-1
clone size: few
D gene: TRBD1
CDR3 DNA: TGCGCCAGCAGCCAAGGGACAGGGGGCCGAGGGATCAACATTCAGTACTTC
CDR3 protein: CASSQGTGGRGINIQYF

J gene: TRBJ1-2
V gene: TRBV5-1
clone size: .
D gene: TRBD1
CDR3 DNA: TGCGCCAGCAGCTTGTTACAGGGGACCTATGGCTACACCTTC
CDR3 protein: CASSLLQGTYGYTF

J gene: TRBJ2-3
V gene: TRBV4-1
clone size: .
D gene: TRBD1
CDR3 DNA: TGCGCCAGCAGCTACCCCCCGGGACAGGCCACAGATACGCAGTATTTT
CDR3 protein: CASSYPPGQATDTQYF

J gene: TRBJ2-3
V gene: TRBV3-1/TRBV3-2
clone size: .
D gene: TRBD2
CDR3 DNA: TGTGCCAGCAGTTCCAGCGGGGGCGGAGACACAGATACGCAGTATTTT
CDR3 protein: CASSSSGGGDTDTQYF

J gene: TRBJ1-5
V gene: TRBV19
clone size: .
D gene: .
CDR3 DNA: TGTGCCAGTAGTATAAGTGGCAGGGGTTGGTTTAGCGATCAGCCCCAGCATTTT
CDR3 protein: CASSISGRGWFSDQPQHF

J gene: TRBJ2-1
V gene: TRBV18
clone size: .
D gene: .
CDR3 DNA: TGTGCCAGCTCACGAACGGGCTCGGGCAATGAGCAGTTCTTC
CDR3 protein: CASSRTGSGNEQFF

J gene: TRBJ2-3
V gene: TRBV27
clone size: .
D gene: .
CDR3 DNA: TGTGCCAGCAGATGGGGGGCGACTAGCACAGATACGCAGTATTTT
CDR3 protein: CASRWGATSTDTQYF

J gene: TRBJ2-3
V gene: TRBV5-1
clone size: .
D gene: .
CDR3 DNA: TGCGCCACCCGGATTTCTCGGGGTACAGATACGCAGTATTTT
CDR3 protein: CATRISRGTDTQYF

J gene: TRBJ1-2
V gene: TRBV9
clone size: .
D gene: .
CDR3 DNA: TGTGCCAGCAGCGTAGTGGGGGGCGGCTATGGCTACACCTTC
CDR3 protein: CASSVVGGGYGYTF

J gene: TRBJ1-4
V gene: TRBV28
clone size: .
D gene: .
CDR3 DNA: TGTGCCAGCAGGGGAGGCCAGTCTAATGAAAAACTGTTTTTT
CDR3 protein: CASRGGQSNEKLFF

J gene: TRBJ1-2
V gene: TRBV29-1
clone size: .
D gene: TRBD1
CDR3 DNA: TGCAGCGTGGAACGTGGGACAGGGGATGATGGCTACACCTTC
CDR3 protein: CSVERGTGDDGYTF

J gene: TRBJ2-5
V gene: TRBV7-3
clone size: .
D gene: .
CDR3 DNA: TGTGCCAGCAGCTCCAACGGACAGTACCAAGAGACCCAGTACTTC
CDR3 protein: CASSSNGQYQETQYF

J gene: TRBJ2-6
V gene: TRBV6-5
clone size: .
D gene: .
CDR3 DNA: TGTGCCAGCAGACTCTCGGGAGGGGCCAACGTCCTGACTTTC
CDR3 protein: CASRLSGGANVLTF

J gene: TRBJ1-3
V gene: TRBV9
clone size: .
D gene: .
CDR3 DNA: TGTGCCAGCAGCGTAGCGGGTGGTCTTGGAAACACCATATATTTT
CDR3 protein: CASSVAGGLGNTIYF

J gene: TRBJ2-1
V gene: TRBV7-7
clone size: .
D gene: .
CDR3 DNA: TGTGCCAGCGAGCTTAGGGCCCAGGGAAATGAGCAGTTCTTC
CDR3 protein: CASELRAQGNEQFF

J gene: TRBJ1-3
V gene: TRBV6-5
clone size: few
D gene: .
CDR3 DNA: TGTGCCAGCAGTTACTCGTGGAGTGGTGGAAACACCATATATTTT
CDR3 protein: CASSYSWSGGNTIYF

J gene: TRBJ1-5
V gene: TRBV19
clone size: few
D gene: TRBD1
CDR3 DNA: TGTGCCAGTAGTGACAGGGGGACTAGCTATCAGCCCCAGCATTTT
CDR3 protein: CASSDRGTSYQPQHF

J gene: TRBJ1-2
V gene: TRBV7-2
clone size: .
D gene: .
CDR3 DNA: TGTGCCAGCAGCTTAAGACCGCAAGCTAACTATGGCTACACCTTC
CDR3 protein: CASSLRPQANYGYTF

J gene: TRBJ1-6
V gene: TRBV5-1
clone size: .
D gene: .
CDR3 DNA: TGCGCCAGCAGCTTGGCCTTCGGGCAGTATAATTCACCCCTCCACTTT
CDR3 protein: CASSLAFGQYNSPLHF

J gene: TRBJ2-2
V gene: TRBV4-1
clone size: few
D gene: .
CDR3 DNA: TGCGCCAGCAGCCCCTACACCGGGGAGCTGTTTTTT
CDR3 protein: CASSPYTGELFF

J gene: TRBJ2-5
V gene: TRBV2
clone size: .
D gene: TRBD1
CDR3 DNA: TGTGCCAGCACTACGGACAGGGGTGAGACCCAGTACTTC
CDR3 protein: CASTTDRGETQYF

J gene: TRBJ2-1
V gene: TRBV27
clone size: .
D gene: .
CDR3 DNA: TGTGCCAGCAGCCCAAGGGCAGAAAGCTTATCCAATGAGCAGTTCTTC
CDR3 protein: CASSPRAESLSNEQFF

J gene: TRBJ2-5
V gene: TRBV10-3
clone size: .
D gene: TRBD2
CDR3 DNA: TGTGCCATCAGGGGTAGCGGGGGAGACCAAGAGACCCAGTACTTC
CDR3 protein: CAIRGSGGDQETQYF

J gene: TRBJ1-5
V gene: TRBV7-2
clone size: .
D gene: .
CDR3 DNA: TGTGCCAGCAGCCTCAATAGCCGACAGGGCAATCAGCCCCAGCATTTT
CDR3 protein: CASSLNSRQGNQPQHF

J gene: TRBJ2-3
V gene: TRBV5-1
clone size: .
D gene: .
CDR3 DNA: TGCGCCAGCAGCGTGGGCCCAAGCACAGATACGCAGTATTTT
CDR3 protein: CASSVGPSTDTQYF

J gene: TRBJ2-6
V gene: TRBV4-2
clone size: once
D gene: .
CDR3 DNA: TGTGCCAGCAGCCTCACAGTTACCTCTGGGGCCAACGTCCTGACTTTC
CDR3 protein: CASSLTVTSGANVLTF

J gene: TRBJ2-2
V gene: TRBV6-5
clone size: .
D gene: TRBD1
CDR3 DNA: TGTGCCAGCACAGTCGGGACAGGGAGAGCCGGGGAGCTGTTTTTT
CDR3 protein: CASTVGTGRAGELFF

J gene: TRBJ2-1
V gene: TRBV7-3
clone size: .
D gene: TRBD1
CDR3 DNA: TGTGCCAGCAGCTCGGACAGGGGGAACGAGCAGTTCTTC
CDR3 protein: CASSSDRGNEQFF

J gene: TRBJ1-2
V gene: TRBV6-5
clone size: .
D gene: .
CDR3 DNA: TGTGCCAGCAGTTTCGGCAGGCGGGGGGAGGGGTATGGCTACACCTTC
CDR3 protein: CASSFGRRGEGYGYTF